This entry lists 29 T cell receptor beta chains sequenced from one sample in a study of cytomegalovirus exposure and HLA in healthy donors. Primers included in the PCR were 60 Vbeta and 13 Jbeta primers. Assay used: immunoSEQ multiplex PCR; TCRdb lists only in-frame clones, some missing. The data contain some 150,000 clones, approximately 80% of them singletons. Sequenced material: PBMCs. The source is a woman between 45 and 65 years old in good health and CMV-seronegative.

The chain uses TRBV7-9 and TRBJ2-7, with D tentatively TRBD2 (7 bases). CDR1 is SEHNR, CDR2 FQNEAQ, per germline (reference sequence). Trimming removed 5 bases from V and 0 bases from J, with 17 bases in between. The CDR3 covers 16 residues. The CDR3 loop is CASSHVGGLYSYEQYF. CDR3 nucleotides: TGTGCCAGCAGCCATGTGGGGGGGCTGTACTCCTACGAGCAGTACTTC.

This chain connects TRBV4-3 to TRBJ2-5, with 7 bases lining up with TRBD2. The length of the CDR3 is 15 residues. After removal of 1 base from V and 3 bases from J, the junction contained 5 bases not matched to a gene. Germline CDR1 LGHNA, CDR2 YSLEER. Here the CDR3 reads CASSQVWGGEETQYF. Here the CDR3 DNA reads TGCGCCAGCAGCCAAGTTTGGGGGGGGGAAGAGACCCAGTACTTC.

The genes are TRBV7-6 and TRBJ2-7; the match to TRBD1 covers 7 bases. CDR1 and CDR2 from the germline V gene are SGHVS and FNYEAQ. J lost 4 bases, V lost 4 bases, and 10 bases had no gene match. CDR3 length: 15 amino acids. The DNA for the CDR3 is TGTGCCAGCAGCTCAAGGACAGGCATGCCGTACGAGCAGTACTTC. It is translated as CASSSRTGMPYEQYF. The complete variable domain, with remaining parts taken from reference TRBV7-6 and TRBJ2-7, reads GAGVSQSPRYKVTKRGQDVALRCDPISGHVSLYWYRQALGQGPEFLTYFNYEAQQDKSGLPNDRFSAERPEGSISTLTIQRTEQRDSAMYRCASSSRTGMPYEQYFGPGTRLTVT.

J is TRBJ1-3 and V is TRBV7-9; TRBD1 aligns across 7 bases. V was pared by 5 bases and J by 2 bases, with 3 bases of the junction left unmatched. The CDR3 covers 14 residues. The germline V gene encodes CDR1 SEHNR and CDR2 FQNEAQ (reference sequence). CDR3 coding DNA: TGTGCCAGCAGCCAAACAGGGGCTGGAAACACCATATATTTT. Translating gives CASSQTGAGNTIYF. The complete variable domain, with remaining parts taken from reference TRBV7-9 and TRBJ1-3, reads DTGVSQNPRHKITKRGQNVTFRCDPISEHNRLYWYRQTLGQGPEFLTYFQNEAQLEKSRLLSDRFSAERPKGSFSTLEIQRTEQGDSAMYLCASSQTGAGNTIYFGEGSWLTVV.

The rearrangement links TRBV5-1 to TRBJ2-2, with a possible D match to TRBD1 (6 bases). V was cut by 2 bases and J by 5 bases, with 10 bases left in between. CDR1 and CDR2 (germline): SGHRS, YFSETQ. There are 14 residues in the CDR3. DNA for the CDR3: TGCGCCAGCAGCTTTGCAGGGGTGACCGGGGAGCTGTTTTTT. Translating it yields CASSFAGVTGELFF.

CDR3 DNA: TGTGCCAGTTACCCGACAGGTCAAAACTATGGCTACACCTTC. The encoded protein is CASYPTGQNYGYTF. The chain joins TRBV6-5 to TRBJ1-2; the D gene is possibly TRBD1 (6 bases). The CDR3 totals 14 residues. Germline-derived CDR1 and CDR2 are MNHEY and SVGAGI. Trimming shortened V by 9 bases and J by 2 bases, and 16 bases separated the two germline ends.

This chain links TRBV11-2 with TRBJ1-5; D possibly corresponds to TRBD1 (6 bases). CDR1 and CDR2 (germline): SGHAT, FQNNGV. The CDR3 sequence is 16 residues long. V shed 6 bases and J shed 9 bases, with 24 bases lying between them. CDR3 sequence (DNA): TGTGCCAGCAGTTCTACGGGGGGGACACCTATTGCGCCCCAGCATTTT. Its translation: CASSSTGGTPIAPQHF.

V usage is TRBV4-3 and J usage is TRBJ2-1, with TRBD2 as a possible D gene (6 bases). Trimming cost V 0 bases and J 0 bases, with 15 bases left between them. This CDR3 contains 18 residues. CDR1 is LGHNA and CDR2 is YSLEER in the germline V gene. CDR3 protein: CASSQEWWREISYNEQFF. In DNA, the CDR3 is TGCGCCAGCAGCCAAGAGTGGTGGAGGGAAATCTCCTACAATGAGCAGTTCTTC.

The V and J genes are TRBV5-1 and TRBJ1-1; unclear D gene. There are 14 residues in the CDR3. Looked up from germline, CDR1 is SGHRS and CDR2 is YFSETQ. V was shortened by 0 bases and J by 1 base, with 7 bases between the two germline ends. The CDR3 reads CASSLVGENTEAFF. The CDR3 nucleotides read TGCGCCAGCAGCTTGGTCGGAGAGAACACTGAAGCTTTCTTT. The variable domain in full, completed from reference TRBV5-1 and TRBJ1-1, reads KAGVTQTPRYLIKTRGQQVTLSCSPISGHRSVSWYQQTPGQGLQFLFEYFSETQRNKGNFPGRFSGRQFSNSRSEMNVSTLELGDSALYLCASSLVGENTEAFFGQGTRLTVV.

The CDR3 protein is CATSRAGQGLQGYTF. The DNA for the CDR3 is TGTGCCACCAGCAGAGCAGGACAGGGGCTACAGGGCTACACCTTC. The V call is TRBV15, the J call TRBJ1-2; TRBD1 matches at 9 bases. The CDR3 extends over 15 amino acids. Germline CDR1 is LNHNV and CDR2 is YYDKDF (reference sequence). V lost 1 base to trimming and J lost 8 bases; unmatched junction nucleotides: 8.

This chain links TRBV7-9 with TRBJ2-1; 8 bases fit TRBD2. CDR1 and CDR2 (germline): SEHNR, FQNEAQ (reference sequence). This CDR3 spans 14 amino acids. The trim removed 1 base at V and 7 bases at J, leaving 3 bases unmatched. The CDR3 sequence is CASSLGASGNEQFF. For the CDR3, the DNA is TGTGCCAGCAGCTTAGGTGCTAGCGGGAATGAGCAGTTCTTC. The full variable domain, with the rest looked up from reference TRBV7-9 and TRBJ2-1, is DTGVSQNPRHKITKRGQNVTFRCDPISEHNRLYWYRQTLGQGPEFLTYFQNEAQLEKSRLLSDRFSAERPKGSFSTLEIQRTEQGDSAMYLCASSLGASGNEQFFGPGTRLTVL.

The rearrangement uses TRBV23-1 and TRBJ2-2; 11 bases are shared with TRBD2. TRBV23-1 qualifies as an ORF whose function is uncertain. V lost 0 bases, J lost 1 base, and 4 bases stayed unmatched. The CDR3 runs 18 residues. CDR3 region: CASSQSGTSGENTGELFF. DNA for the CDR3: TGCGCCAGCAGTCAATCCGGGACTAGCGGAGAGAACACCGGGGAGCTGTTTTTT.

The count of this clone is one. The J gene is TRBJ1-1, the V gene TRBV7-9, with 7 bases matching TRBD1. Unmatched junction bases numbered 15, after V lost 5 bases and J lost 6 bases. The CDR3 contains 16 residues. Germline CDR1 SEHNR, CDR2 FQNEAQ (reference sequence). CDR3 amino acids: CASSPPPRQGFAEAFF. The CDR3 region has the DNA TGTGCCAGCAGCCCCCCCCCGAGACAGGGTTTCGCTGAAGCTTTCTTT.

The chain uses TRBV28 and TRBJ2-2, with 14 bases matching TRBD2. CDR1 MDHEN and CDR2 SYDVKM come from the germline V gene. This CDR3 has 15 amino acids. V lost 7 bases and J lost 7; bases outside the gene matches: 5. The CDR3 region is CASIGTSGRIGELFF. The CDR3, as DNA: TGTGCCAGCATCGGGACTAGCGGGAGAATCGGGGAGCTGTTTTTT. Using reference TRBV28 and TRBJ2-2 for the parts outside the CDR3, the full variable domain is DVKVTQSSRYLVKRTGEKVFLECVQDMDHENMFWYRQDPGLGLRLIYFSYDVKMKEKGDIPEGYSVSREKKERFSLILESASTNQTSMYLCASIGTSGRIGELFFGEGSRLTVL.

This chain links TRBV19 with TRBJ1-5, with 9 bases fitting TRBD1. The CDR3 sequence is 15 residues long. Germline V gene lookup returns CDR1 LNHDA and CDR2 SQIVND (reference sequence). V was pared by 7 bases and J by 2 bases, with 6 bases of the junction left unmatched. CDR3 in amino acids: CASTATGGRNQPQHF. The CDR3 DNA is TGTGCCAGTACCGCGACAGGGGGACGCAATCAGCCCCAGCATTTT.

This clone showed up just once. V usage is TRBV27 and J usage is TRBJ2-3; TRBD2 aligns across 8 bases. This CDR3 comprises 15 residues. Germline V lookup: CDR1 MNHEY, CDR2 SMNVEV (reference sequence). J was trimmed by 0 bases and V by 7 bases; bases with no gene match: 6. The DNA for the CDR3 is TGTGCCAGCACTTCCGGGACTAGAAGCACAGATACGCAGTATTTT. This gives the protein CASTSGTRSTDTQYF.

This clone turned up a few times. The chain employs TRBV5-4 and TRBJ2-1, with D possibly matching TRBD1 (5 bases). The CDR3 runs to 15 residues. CDR1 and CDR2 from the germline V gene are SGHNT and YYREEE (reference sequence). V gave up 4 bases and J gave up 0 bases, with 11 bases separating them. DNA for the CDR3: TGTGCCAGCAGCCCAGGGCCGAGCTCCTACAATGAGCAGTTCTTC. Protein sequence: CASSPGPSSYNEQFF.

The V gene is TRBV7-2, the J gene TRBJ2-7, with 12 bases that match TRBD2. The CDR3 covers 16 residues. CDR1 is SGHTA, CDR2 FQGNSA, per germline. J lost 4 bases, V lost 0 bases, and 4 bases had no gene match. This CDR3 reads CASSLASTSGGYEQYF. The CDR3 coding sequence is TGTGCCAGCAGCTTAGCGTCGACTAGCGGGGGTTACGAGCAGTACTTC.

The J gene is TRBJ1-2, the V gene TRBV15; 8 bases are a match to TRBD1. CDR1 and CDR2 from the germline V gene are LNHNV and YYDKDF (reference sequence). The CDR3 runs 16 residues. Trimming removed 2 bases from V and 5 bases from J; junction bases left unmatched: 10. CDR3 nucleotides: TGTGCCACCAGCAGAAATCCCACAGGGGGGGGATATGGCTACACCTTC. It encodes CATSRNPTGGGYGYTF.

The chain carries TRBV29-1 and TRBJ1-2, with D possibly being TRBD1 (5 bases). The CDR3 loop spans 11 amino acids. The V gene's germline CDR1 is SQVTM and CDR2 ANQGSEA. V was clipped by 6 bases and J by 6 bases, with 11 bases between them. The CDR3 coding sequence is TGCAGCGTCGGAGGGGCCGATGGCTACACCTTC. Protein product: CSVGGADGYTF.

V usage is TRBV19 and J usage is TRBJ1-1; 8 bases are a match to TRBD1. CDR3 length equals 13 residues. Germline V CDR1 and CDR2: LNHDA, SQIVND (reference sequence). J lost 3 bases, V lost 5 bases, and 2 bases had no gene match. CDR3 bases: TGTGCCAGTAGTGTGGACAGGGACACTGAAGCTTTCTTT. Amino acids: CASSVDRDTEAFF. Variable domain in full (rest from reference TRBV19 and TRBJ1-1): DGGITQSPKYLFRKEGQNVTLSCEQNLNHDAMYWYRQDPGQGLRLIYYSQIVNDFQKGDIAEGYSVSREKKESFPLTVTSAQKNPTAFYLCASSVDRDTEAFFGQGTRLTVV.

V gene TRBV6-1 combines with J gene TRBJ1-1; TRBD1 agrees at 9 bases. Per germline, CDR1 MNHNS and CDR2 SASEGT. The CDR3 is 13 amino acids. J lost 6 bases, V lost 3 bases, and 2 bases had no gene match. The CDR3 region is CASSERDRAEAFF. CDR3 nucleotide sequence: TGTGCCAGCAGTGAGCGGGACAGGGCTGAAGCTTTCTTT.

This clone was seen a few times. J is TRBJ1-2 and V is TRBV28; a possible D gene is TRBD1 (5 bases). This CDR3 has 15 residues. Per the germline V gene, CDR1 is MDHEN and CDR2 is SYDVKM. V lost 6 bases and J 2 bases, leaving 16 bases between the germline ends. The CDR3 loop reads CASSFEHGGNYGYTF. Written as DNA, the CDR3 is TGTGCCAGCAGCTTCGAACATGGGGGGAACTATGGCTACACCTTC.

CDR3 nucleotide sequence: TGTGCCAGCAGTTACGGCAGACTAAAAGAGACCCAGTACTTC. This sequence encodes CASSYGRLKETQYF. The genes are TRBV6-5 and TRBJ2-5; D is possibly TRBD2 (5 bases). This CDR3 is 14 amino acids long. V lost 2 bases and J 3 bases, leaving 10 bases between the germline ends. Germline V CDR1 and CDR2: MNHEY, SVGAGI.

The gene calls are TRBV9 and TRBJ1-3; perhaps TRBD1 as D (6 bases). The V gene's germline CDR1 is SGDLS and CDR2 YYNGEE. The V end lost 3 bases, the J end lost 2 bases, and 15 bases lay between the germline ends. This CDR3 is built from 16 residues. The CDR3 DNA reads as TGTGCCAGCAGCGCTTTCTGGGGGCAAACTGGAAACACCATATATTTT. Translated, it gives CASSAFWGQTGNTIYF. Full variable domain (remainder filled in from reference TRBV9 and TRBJ1-3): DSGVTQTPKHLITATGQRVTLRCSPRSGDLSVYWYQQSLDQGLQFLIQYYNGEERAKGNILERFSAQQFPDLHSELNLSSLELGDSALYFCASSAFWGQTGNTIYFGEGSWLTVV.

The V call is TRBV6-1, the J call TRBJ1-1; 8 positions match TRBD1. The V gene end was trimmed by 1 base and the J gene end by 10 bases; junction bases not matched to a gene: 14. This CDR3 has 16 amino acids. Germline CDR1 reads MNHNS; CDR2 reads SASEGT. DNA of the CDR3: TGTGCCAGCAGTGAAGTTAGCGGCAGGGGGCCCGGACGAGCTTTCTTT. Its translation is CASSEVSGRGPGRAFF.

The chain carries TRBV29-1 and TRBJ2-1, with TRBD2 identical over 8 bases. The germline gives CDR1 SQVTM, CDR2 ANQGSEA. This CDR3 is built from 16 residues. Losses at the gene ends were 7 bases for V and 1 base for J; bases not matched to a gene: 12. The CDR3 nucleotides are TGCAGCGGACGGCCGGGAGGGGCTAAATCCTACAATGAGCAGTTCTTC. Translated, it gives CSGRPGGAKSYNEQFF.

The chain employs TRBV6-1 and TRBJ1-2; D perhaps matches TRBD1 (6 bases). Deletions cut 4 bases from V and 5 bases from J, with 11 bases between. The CDR3 is 13 residues long. The germline gives CDR1 MNHNS, CDR2 SASEGT. The DNA for the CDR3 is TGTGCCAGCAGTGTACAGGGCGGGTATGGCTACACCTTC. Its protein product is CASSVQGGYGYTF.

This clone appeared a single time. The chain is built from TRBV5-5 and TRBJ2-7; D uncertain. There are 14 residues in the CDR3. The V and J ends lost 7 bases and 6 bases respectively, with 20 bases between them. Germline V CDR1 and CDR2: SGHKS, YYEKEE (reference sequence). CDR3 protein: CASRNPLRNGEQYF. CDR3 DNA sequence: TGTGCCAGCCGCAACCCCTTGAGGAATGGCGAGCAGTACTTC.